This T cell receptor beta chain originates from a study of Ad26.COV2.S vaccination and SARS-CoV-2 variants. Treatment meaning: approximately 18 received Ad26.COV2.S at low or high dose, single or two shots; a few received placebo; per-sample allocation not given. The samples were gathered on day 63 after the first injection of vaccine or placebo. TCRdb's copy holds only in-frame clones and misses some; the assay was immunoSEQ multiplex PCR. The sample gives 410,000 or so clones, around 90% of which show up once; 12% is in the top ten. CDR3 length: 15 amino acids. The germline gives CDR1 KGHSH, CDR2 LQKENI. The V and J ends lost 4 bases and 6 bases, in that order; junction bases with no gene match: 8.

This material consisted of peripheral blood, taken in a trial of Ad26.COV2.S vaccine versus placebo. This clonotype was obtained from a person between 18 and 65 years old who received the Ad26.COV2.S COVID-19 vaccine or a placebo. The chain carries TRBV18 and TRBJ2-1, with 8 bases lining up with TRBD1. This CDR3 is CASSRGTGLFNEQFF. The DNA for the CDR3 is TGTGCCAGCTCACGCGGGACAGGCCTCTTCAATGAGCAGTTCTTC.